Below are 30 T cell receptor beta chains sequenced from a single sample in a study of T cells in Graves' hyperthyroidism and ophthalmopathy. There were TCR beta CDR3 regions amplified from RNA transcripts. A first-round RT-PCR of the TCR CDR3 used the HTBI primer set. TCRdb reprocessed the multiplex PCR reads via MiXCR and lists one record per CDR3 protein. This sample has 300,000 to 450,000 distinct CDR3 sequences; around 13% occur once, and the top ten carry around a fifth. The sample was blood. These TCRs come from a woman aged 25 to 45 with Graves' ophthalmopathy.

This clonotype was seen repeatedly, ten times or more. The V and J genes are TRBV7-2 and TRBJ1-1; 7 nucleotides line up with TRBD1. Germline CDR1 is SGHTA and CDR2 is FQGNSA. The V segment lost 7 bases and the J segment 2 bases; nucleotides outside the gene matches: 4. The CDR3 has 13 residues. The CDR3 sequence: CASIRQGNTEAFF. As DNA, the CDR3 is TGTGCCAGCATCCGACAGGGAAACACTGAAGCTTTCTTT.

This clonotype showed up just a few times. V is TRBV24-1 and J is TRBJ2-7; tentative D call: TRBD1 (5 bases). The CDR3 is 15 residues long. Germline V CDR1 and CDR2: KGHDR, SFDVKD. Trimming removed 3 bases from V and 1 base from J, with 12 bases in between. Here the CDR3 DNA reads TGTGCCACCAGTGATACTACCCCAGGGTCCTACGAGCAGTACTTC. Translation gives CATSDTTPGSYEQYF.

In its sample, this clonotype was seen a few times. The chain is built from TRBV6-5 and TRBJ2-7, with a tentative D call TRBD1 (5 bases). Germline V gene lookup returns CDR1 MNHEY and CDR2 SVGAGI. CDR3 length: 13 residues. Trimming removed 7 bases from V and 3 bases from J, with 13 bases in between. The CDR3, as DNA: TGTGCCAGCAATTGGCAGGGCGACTACGAGCAGTACTTC. Encoded protein: CASNWQGDYEQYF.

The chain carries TRBV5-1 and TRBJ2-1, with TRBD2 matching 8 bases. Germline V gene data show CDR1 as SGHRS and CDR2 as YFSETQ. Trimming removed 5 bases from V and 14 bases from J; junction bases left unmatched: 18. The CDR3 is made up of 15 amino acids. As DNA, the CDR3 is TGCGCCAGCAGACGGGGGGGACTAGAGGGCCATGGGGAGTTCTTC. Amino acids: CASRRGGLEGHGEFF.

This clonotype appeared many times. The chain has TRBV7-9 and TRBJ2-2, with D hard to call. The CDR3 is made up of 13 amino acids. Germline CDR1 reads SEHNR; CDR2 reads FQNEAQ (reference sequence). Trimming removed 5 bases at V and 6 bases at J, with 10 bases between. CDR3 sequence: CASSHVGPGELFF. CDR3 DNA sequence: TGTGCCAGCAGCCACGTTGGTCCCGGGGAGCTGTTTTTT. Variable domain in full (rest from reference TRBV7-9 and TRBJ2-2): DTGVSQNPRHKITKRGQNVTFRCDPISEHNRLYWYRQTLGQGPEFLTYFQNEAQLEKSRLLSDRFSAERPKGSFSTLEIQRTEQGDSAMYLCASSHVGPGELFFGEGSRLTVL.

This clonotype was detected many times. The chain employs TRBV28 and TRBJ2-3; 11 bases match TRBD1. The CDR3 extends over 15 amino acids. Germline assignment: CDR1 MDHEN and CDR2 SYDVKM. V shed 8 bases and J 2 bases; nucleotides not matched to a gene: 6. CDR3 sequence: CASWGQGDLTDTQYF. In DNA form, the CDR3 reads TGTGCCAGCTGGGGACAGGGGGACCTCACAGATACGCAGTATTTT.

This clonotype was counted at least ten times. The CDR3 DNA is TGTGCCAGCAGTGAAAGGCGCGGGGGTTGGACTTACGAGCAGTACTTC. It specifies CASSERRGGWTYEQYF. The chain combines TRBV2 with TRBJ2-7, with 7 bases that match TRBD2. The CDR3 length is 16 residues. V shed 2 bases and J 4 bases; nucleotides not matched to a gene: 11. Germline V gives CDR1 SNHLY, CDR2 FYNNEI.

This clonotype was detected only a few times. The J gene is TRBJ2-2, the V gene TRBV27; no clear D. CDR3 length equals 13 residues. Looked up from germline, CDR1 is MNHEY and CDR2 is SMNVEV (reference sequence). V was shortened by 5 bases and J by 6 bases, with 10 bases between the two germline ends. Written as DNA, the CDR3 is TGTGCCAGCAGTCCCCCCGTTCCCGGGGAGCTGTTTTTT. It yields the protein CASSPPVPGELFF.

As to this clonotype: A much more abundant neighbour one base away suggests this may be a read error. This chain connects TRBV28 to TRBJ1-4; perhaps TRBD1 as D (5 bases). Per the germline V gene, CDR1 is MDHEN and CDR2 is SYDVKM. V was trimmed by 1 base and J by 12 bases, leaving 30 bases between them. The length of the CDR3 is 19 residues. The CDR3 loop reads CASSLLWIWRDLKMEELFF. CDR3 nucleotides: TGTGCCAGCAGTTTATTGTGGATCTGGCGGGACCTTAAAATGGAAGAACTGTTTTTT.

Remarks on this clonotype: A read error may be the cause here, since a much bigger clone is one base away. This chain joins TRBV30 and TRBJ1-3; tentatively, D is TRBD1 (5 bases). The germline gives CDR1 GTSNPN, CDR2 SVGIG (reference sequence). V was pared by 3 bases and J by 2 bases, with 14 bases between. This CDR3 contains 15 residues. CDR3 DNA sequence: TGTGCCTGGAGCCGCAGGGCAAACCCTGGAAACACCATATATTTT. Protein sequence: CAWSRRANPGNTIYF.

The rearrangement links TRBV6-9 to TRBJ2-3, with TRBD2 identical over 11 bases. This CDR3 has 16 amino acids. Unmatched junction bases numbered 1, after V lost 0 bases and J lost 2 bases. CDR1 is MNHGY and CDR2 is SVAAGI in the germline V gene. CDR3 in DNA: TGTGCCAGCAGTTATTCTAGCGGGGGGGACACAGATACGCAGTATTTT. Its protein product is CASSYSSGGDTDTQYF.

This clonotype was recorded many times. The genes are TRBV7-8 and TRBJ2-3, with 14 bases aligning to TRBD2. The germline V gene has CDR1 SGHVS and CDR2 FQNEAQ. V shed 5 bases and J 0 bases; nucleotides not matched to a gene: 10. The CDR3 is made up of 19 amino acids. Written as DNA, the CDR3 is TGTGCCAGCAGCCAAGAGGGACTAGCGGGGGAGATTAGCACAGATACGCAGTATTTT. Translation gives CASSQEGLAGEISTDTQYF.

The chain uses TRBV6-1 and TRBJ2-7, with 8 bases identical to TRBD1. V shed 6 bases and J 1 base; nucleotides not matched to a gene: 11. This CDR3 has 16 residues. CDR1 and CDR2 (germline): MNHNS, SASEGT. This chain's CDR3 is CASRRKDRGPSYEQYF. The DNA for the CDR3 is TGTGCCAGCAGGCGGAAAGACAGGGGTCCATCCTACGAGCAGTACTTC.

This clonotype was seen ten or more times. The chain uses TRBV7-2 and TRBJ1-4; no clear D gene. With 1 base removed from V and 4 bases from J, the gap between germline ends came to 4 bases. Germline lookup yields CDR1 SGHTA and CDR2 FQGNSA. The CDR3 is 13 residues long. This CDR3 is CASSLGFNEKLFF. The DNA for the CDR3 is TGTGCCAGCAGCTTAGGTTTTAATGAAAAACTGTTTTTT.

Many counts were recorded for this clonotype. The chain is built from TRBV11-2 and TRBJ2-3, with no clear D. The germline CDR1 and CDR2 sequences are SGHAT and FQNNGV. V gave up 6 bases and J gave up 3 bases, with 10 bases separating them. This CDR3 contains 13 residues. The CDR3: CASRMYVTDTQYF. The CDR3 coding sequence is TGTGCCAGCAGGATGTATGTGACAGATACGCAGTATTTT.

This clonotype was detected only a few times. The chain recombines TRBV7-2 with TRBJ2-7; TRBD1 might be the D (6 bases). This CDR3 region has 16 residues. Trimming took 5 bases from V and 6 from J, leaving 23 bases between them. Per germline, CDR1 SGHTA and CDR2 FQGNSA. The CDR3 DNA reads TGTGCCAGCAGCCCATCACAGGGCCTGGGCCTCCTCGAGCAGTACTTC. Translated: CASSPSQGLGLLEQYF.

This clonotype has more than one count but fewer than ten. A read error is possible here, since a much larger clone lies one base away. CDR3: CASSEVFAEAFF. Written as DNA, the CDR3 is TGTGCCAGCAGTGAAGTGTTCGCTGAAGCTTTCTTT. The chain employs TRBV2 and TRBJ1-1; no reliable D call. The germline V and J ends were trimmed by 1 base and 6 bases, with 6 bases remaining between them. The CDR3 totals 12 residues. CDR1 is SNHLY, CDR2 FYNNEI, per germline.

This clonotype has at least ten counts. The rearrangement joins TRBV28 to TRBJ2-7; no firm D call. CDR1 is MDHEN, CDR2 SYDVKM, per germline. Between the trimmed V and J ends, which lost 6 bases and 3 bases, there was a span of 3 bases. There are 10 residues in the CDR3. The CDR3 bases are TGTGCCAGCAGCCACTACGAGCAGTACTTC. Its protein is CASSHYEQYF.

The chain joins TRBV30 to TRBJ1-5, with D unclear. The CDR3 has 12 residues. V lost 3 bases to trimming and J lost 2 bases, with 5 bases between them. The germline V gene has CDR1 GTSNPN and CDR2 SVGIG (reference sequence). CDR3 region: CAWREGNQPQHF. The CDR3 DNA is TGTGCCTGGAGGGAGGGCAATCAGCCCCAGCATTTT.

The CDR3 is CASTRCGIIGKSPQHF. In DNA form, the CDR3 reads TGTGCCAGTACCCGATGTGGCATTATAGGCAAATCGCCCCAGCATTTT. This chain joins TRBV19 and TRBJ1-5; D ambiguous. The germline gives CDR1 LNHDA, CDR2 SQIVND (reference sequence). CDR3 length equals 16 residues. Trimming took 7 bases from V and 9 from J, leaving 25 bases between them. Looking up the rest from reference TRBV19 and TRBJ1-5 gives the full variable domain: DGGITQSPKYLFRKEGQNVTLSCEQNLNHDAMYWYRQDPGQGLRLIYYSQIVNDFQKGDIAEGYSVSREKKESFPLTVTSAQKNPTAFYLCASTRCGIIGKSPQHFGDGTRLSIL.

This clonotype was detected ten times or more. The CDR3 sequence: CASSVTATATEAFF. The CDR3 DNA reads TGTGCCAGCAGTGTCACAGCTACTGCGACTGAAGCTTTCTTT. The chain recombines TRBV6-1 with TRBJ1-1; D remains unclear. Trimming stripped 4 bases from V and 5 bases from J, with 14 bases between. This CDR3 region has 14 residues. The germline gives CDR1 MNHNS, CDR2 SASEGT.

This clonotype has at least ten counts. The V and J genes are TRBV12-3 or TRBV12-4 and TRBJ2-3; D unclear. V was clipped by 1 base and J by 7 bases, with 3 bases between them. This CDR3 comprises 11 residues. CDR3 sequence: CASSLGYTQYF. DNA for the CDR3: TGTGCCAGCAGTTTAGGGTATACGCAGTATTTT.

The rearrangement uses TRBV12-3 or TRBV12-4 and TRBJ2-4; D remains ambiguous. V lost 6 bases, J lost 1 base, and 4 bases lay in between. This CDR3 is 12 amino acids long. CDR3 residues: CASRGAKNIQYF. Here the CDR3 DNA reads TGTGCCAGCAGAGGGGCCAAAAACATTCAGTACTTC.

This clonotype was detected ten times or more. The V and J genes are TRBV7-2 and TRBJ1-1; D is perhaps TRBD1 (6 bases). This CDR3 has 14 residues. The ends were cut back, 5 bases at V and 4 bases at J, with 14 bases in the middle. CDR1 is SGHTA and CDR2 is FQGNSA in the germline V gene. The CDR3 nucleotides read TGTGCCAGCAGCCCACTACAGGGTTCCACTGAAGCTTTCTTT. This encodes CASSPLQGSTEAFF.

This clonotype was counted ten times or more. The chain recombines TRBV3-1 with TRBJ2-3, with 9 bases aligning to TRBD2. Germline V gene sequence: CDR1 LGHDT, CDR2 YNNKEL (reference sequence). V gave up 5 bases and J gave up 2 bases; unmatched junction bases: 11. CDR3 size: 17 residues. The CDR3 DNA reads TGTGCCAGCAGCTTCTCGACCCAGCGGGGGGACACAGATACGCAGTATTTT. Translation: CASSFSTQRGDTDTQYF.

The CDR3 spells CATSDLGFDGVYGYTF. The CDR3 DNA is TGTGCCACCAGTGATTTAGGGTTTGATGGTGTCTATGGCTACACCTTC. V usage is TRBV24-1 and J usage is TRBJ1-2; no clear D. The germline V gene encodes CDR1 KGHDR and CDR2 SFDVKD. CDR3 size: 16 residues. Between the trimmed V and J ends, which lost 1 base and 4 bases, there was a span of 15 bases.

V and J are TRBV9 and TRBJ2-3, with D perhaps matching TRBD1 or TRBD2 (6 bases each). The V and J ends lost 0 bases and 10 bases respectively, with 30 bases between them. The CDR3 has 19 residues. From germline, CDR1 is SGDLS and CDR2 YYNGEE. CDR3 DNA sequence: TGTGCCAGCAGCGTAGAGGCAGGGGTGGGCCGTCTTCTCGGCGGGGCGCAGTATTTT. This gives the protein CASSVEAGVGRLLGGAQYF.

In its sample, this clonotype was seen many times. This chain uses TRBV20-1 with TRBJ1-1, with D hard to call. Per the germline V gene, CDR1 is DFQATT and CDR2 is SNEGSKA (reference sequence). The CDR3 loop spans 13 amino acids. V dropped 5 bases and J dropped 1 base, with 11 bases sitting between them. In DNA, the CDR3 is TGCAGTGCTCGATTTCTTGGGAACACTGAAGCTTTCTTT. It specifies CSARFLGNTEAFF.

Only a few counts were recorded for this clonotype. A much larger clone sits a single nucleotide away, making a read error possible. V usage is TRBV13 and J usage is TRBJ2-1; 8 positions match TRBD2. Germline CDR1 and CDR2: PRHDT and FYEKMQ (reference sequence). The CDR3 runs to 16 residues. The CDR3 sequence is CTSSLGAGGPYNEQFF. Here the CDR3 DNA reads TGTACCAGCAGCTTAGGCGCGGGGGGCCCCTACAATGAGCAGTTCTTC.

At least ten counts were recorded for this clonotype. The rearrangement joins TRBV11-1 to TRBJ1-1; D unresolved. The CDR3 is 14 residues long. From germline, CDR1 is SGHAT and CDR2 FQDESV (reference sequence). The germline V and J ends were trimmed by 5 bases and 4 bases, with 14 bases remaining between them. For the CDR3, the DNA is TGTGCCAGCAGCCGACAAAGTTCTGGCACTGAAGCTTTCTTT. Its translation: CASSRQSSGTEAFF.